The 20 T cell receptor beta chains below were found in one sample sequenced in a study of cytomegalovirus exposure and HLA in healthy donors. The PCR was carried out with 60 Vbeta primers and 13 Jbeta primers. Profiling relied on immunoSEQ multiplex PCR, and the TCRdb table lists in-frame clones only, not all of them. The sample has 200,000 to 250,000 clones, around 81% seen once; the top ten hold approximately 8.4%. Sequencing was done on a sample of PBMCs. Receptor source: a woman aged 55 to 70 in good health and CMV-seropositive.

The DNA of the CDR3 is TGTGCCAGCAGTGAGCCCGGGAGAAGAAACACCGGGGAGCTGTTTTTT. Protein sequence: CASSEPGRRNTGELFF. The rearrangement links TRBV2 to TRBJ2-2; D might be TRBD2 (6 bases). Germline-derived CDR1 and CDR2 are SNHLY and FYNNEI. CDR3 size: 16 residues. The ends were cut back, 3 bases at V and 2 bases at J, with 13 bases in the middle.

The V call is TRBV5-4, the J call TRBJ2-5; 7 positions match TRBD1. Judging by the DNA end, TRBJ2-7 fits better; the J call may be wrong. This CDR3 spans 15 amino acids. CDR1 is SGHNT and CDR2 is YYREEE in the germline V gene (reference sequence). The CDR3 loop reads CASSSPGTALYEQYF. CDR3 DNA: TGTGCCAGCAGCTCCCCCGGGACAGCCCTTTACGAGCAGTACTTC.

This clone has just one count. The rearrangement joins TRBV11-2 to TRBJ2-5; D may be TRBD2 (6 bases). CDR1 is SGHAT and CDR2 is FQNNGV in the germline V gene. V was trimmed by 5 bases and J by 2 bases, leaving 12 bases between them. The CDR3 consists of 14 residues. The CDR3 region is CASSNGGWQETQYF. CDR3 nucleotide sequence: TGTGCCAGCAGCAACGGAGGGTGGCAAGAGACCCAGTACTTC.

This CDR3 is CASSLGLAGSFPEQYF. CDR3 coding DNA: TGTGCCAGCAGTTTAGGACTAGCGGGAAGTTTTCCCGAGCAGTACTTC. The chain uses TRBV6-5 and TRBJ2-7, with 12 bases identical to TRBD2. The length of the CDR3 is 16 residues. J was trimmed by 6 bases and V by 4 bases; bases with no gene match: 10. Germline lookup yields CDR1 MNHEY and CDR2 SVGAGI.

The chain carries TRBV7-2 and TRBJ2-1, with 8 bases identical to TRBD2. Trimming cost V 5 bases and J 7 bases; bases outside gene matches: 7. Germline loops: CDR1 SGHTA, CDR2 FQGNSA. The CDR3 spans 14 residues. CDR3 nucleotide sequence: TGTGCCAGCAGCATCCCGGGACTAGGGAATGAGCAGTTCTTC. Translated: CASSIPGLGNEQFF.

A remark on this clone: The junction and the germline gene differ at one end; a read error may be behind it. The rearrangement uses TRBV7-9 and TRBJ1-2; D gene unclear. The CDR3 sequence is 12 residues long. Germline V CDR1 and CDR2: SEHNR, FQNEAQ (reference sequence). CDR3 residues: CSSSTENYGYTF. CDR3 in DNA: TGTTCCAGCAGCACAGAGAACTATGGCTACACCTTC.

V is TRBV5-4 and J is TRBJ2-1; D may be TRBD2 (6 bases). V dropped 0 bases and J dropped 1 base, with 14 bases sitting between them. Germline loops: CDR1 SGHNT, CDR2 YYREEE (reference sequence). The CDR3 has 17 residues. CDR3 sequence (DNA): TGTGCCAGCAGCTTGGGGGCGAGCGGACTATCCTACAATGAGCAGTTCTTC. Encoded protein: CASSLGASGLSYNEQFF.

The gene calls are TRBV9 and TRBJ1-1, with 10 bases identical to TRBD1. Germline V gives CDR1 SGDLS, CDR2 YYNGEE. This CDR3 contains 15 residues. The ends lost 1 base at V and 8 bases at J; junction bases unmatched: 8. The CDR3 DNA reads TGTGCCAGCAGCGTATCCCCTCAGGACAGGGGGGAAGCTTTCTTT. It translates to CASSVSPQDRGEAFF.

V usage is TRBV10-3 and J usage is TRBJ1-2; a weak D match, TRBD1 (5 bases). The V gene's germline CDR1 is ENHRY and CDR2 SYGVKD. The CDR3 runs to 12 residues. The germline V and J ends were trimmed by 2 bases and 9 bases, with 10 bases remaining between them. The CDR3 coding sequence is TGTGCCATCAGTGAGAATAAGGACAGCTACACCTTC. Protein: CAISENKDSYTF.

The rearrangement links TRBV4-1 to TRBJ2-3; a weak D match, TRBD2 (6 bases). V lost 4 bases to trimming and J lost 2 bases, with 13 bases between them. The CDR3 totals 15 residues. Germline-derived CDR1 and CDR2 are MGHRA and YSYEKL. The CDR3 loop reads CASSLGGTATDTQYF. In DNA form, the CDR3 reads TGCGCCAGCAGCCTCGGGGGAACCGCCACAGATACGCAGTATTTT.

This chain uses TRBV11-2 with TRBJ2-5; D is possibly TRBD2 (5 bases). CDR1 and CDR2 (germline): SGHAT, FQNNGV. This CDR3 spans 14 amino acids. Trimming left V 7 bases short and J 4 bases short, with 16 bases between. Here the CDR3 reads CASTSGEEVETQYF. The CDR3 DNA sequence: TGTGCCAGCACCTCCGGCGAGGAGGTAGAGACCCAGTACTTC.

The chain carries TRBV5-6 and TRBJ2-7; no reliable D call. V gave up 0 bases and J gave up 0 bases, with 10 bases separating them. Germline CDR1 reads SGHDT; CDR2 reads YYEEEE. The CDR3 length is 15 residues. CDR3 DNA sequence: TGTGCCAGCAGCTTGGACTCGCGTCACTCCTACGAGCAGTACTTC. It codes for CASSLDSRHSYEQYF.

This clone was observed a handful of times. V is TRBV4-1 and J is TRBJ2-3; the match to TRBD2 covers 12 bases. This CDR3 spans 15 amino acids. V lost 2 bases and J lost 8; bases outside the gene matches: 5. Per the germline V gene, CDR1 is MGHRA and CDR2 is YSYEKL. The CDR3 nucleotides are TGCGCCAGCAGCCAAATCCTAGCGGGAGGGTTTACGCAGTATTTT. It encodes CASSQILAGGFTQYF.

The CDR3 nucleotides read TGCGCCAGCAGCCAAGGGAGAGAAAATCAGCCCCAGCATTTT. Protein sequence: CASSQGRENQPQHF. The gene calls are TRBV4-1 and TRBJ1-5; unclear D gene. V lost 1 base, J lost 4 bases, and 8 bases lay in between. Germline V gene sequence: CDR1 MGHRA, CDR2 YSYEKL. The CDR3 is 14 residues long.

CDR3 nucleotide sequence: TGTGCCAGCGGCCTTGACACTGAAGCTTTCTTT. Translating it yields CASGLDTEAFF. This chain links TRBV7-2 with TRBJ1-1; D gene uncertain. Germline V CDR1 and CDR2: SGHTA, FQGNSA. The CDR3 covers 11 residues. The ends were cut back, 8 bases at V and 3 bases at J, with 7 bases in the middle.

In DNA, the CDR3 is TGTGCCAGCAGCCTCGGGACAGGGCGGTCCTACGAGCAGTACTTC. This sequence encodes CASSLGTGRSYEQYF. The rearrangement joins TRBV28 to TRBJ2-7; 9 positions agree with TRBD1. Germline lookup yields CDR1 MDHEN and CDR2 SYDVKM. The J segment lost 1 base and the V segment lost 6 bases, leaving 7 bases of the junction unmatched. The CDR3 contains 15 residues.

This chain connects TRBV9 to TRBJ2-7; D is unclear. The CDR3 extends over 15 amino acids. Trimming shortened V by 2 bases and J by 1 base, and 13 bases separated the two germline ends. From germline, CDR1 is SGDLS and CDR2 YYNGEE. The CDR3 region is CASSVEVGSSYEQYF. The CDR3 DNA sequence: TGTGCCAGCAGCGTCGAAGTCGGGTCGTCCTACGAGCAGTACTTC.

The chain links TRBV7-3 to TRBJ2-4; 7 positions match TRBD1. J gave up 0 bases and V 6 bases, and 8 bases lay outside the gene matches. Germline V CDR1 and CDR2: SGHTA, FQGTGA. This CDR3 spans 16 amino acids. CDR3 amino acids: CASSPTGDQAKNIQYF. As DNA, the CDR3 is TGTGCCAGCAGTCCCACAGGGGACCAAGCCAAAAACATTCAGTACTTC.

The chain combines TRBV14 with TRBJ2-2; no reliable D call. This CDR3 region has 14 residues. V lost 1 base and J 4 bases, leaving 7 bases between the germline ends. CDR1 is SGHDN and CDR2 is FVKESK in the germline V gene. Written as DNA, the CDR3 is TGTGCCAGCAGCCAAGGTCTAGGCACCGGGGAGCTGTTTTTT. This sequence encodes CASSQGLGTGELFF. The full variable domain, its missing parts supplied by reference TRBV14 and TRBJ2-2, is EAGVTQFPSHSVIEKGQTVTLRCDPISGHDNLYWYRRVMGKEIKFLLHFVKESKQDESGMPNNRFLAERTGGTYSTLKVQPAELEDSGVYFCASSQGLGTGELFFGEGSRLTVL.

The V gene is TRBV12-5, the J gene TRBJ1-5; no clear D gene. Trimming removed 0 bases from V and 2 bases from J, with 11 bases in between. The CDR3 has 16 amino acids. Germline lookup yields CDR1 LGHNT and CDR2 FRNRAP. The DNA for the CDR3 is TGTGCTAGTGGTTTGGTACGGTCCCCGGGCAATCAGCCCCAGCATTTT. Residues: CASGLVRSPGNQPQHF.